The T cell receptor (beta chain) under discussion was sequenced for a study of blood T cell repertoires in COVID-19. Everyone who took part was roughly 18 to 89 years old, and they came from 24 US areas. Self-reported history from a screening survey and questionnaire set each donor's cohort. Authors' methods: Amplification of reference gene primers was used by the study to estimate nucleated cell counts. Produced via immunoSEQ multiplex PCR; TCRdb's table is partial and in-frame only. The V and J calls and the clone size are those of that table, but D and trimming were determined from the DNA. The sample consists of 310,000 or so clones, 90% of them appearing once. Input material: PBMCs or T cells enriched from blood (not recorded which). The receptor comes from a young woman with acute COVID-19.

The CDR3 here is CASRPGTGEIQPQHF. The CDR3, as DNA: TGTGCCAGCAGGCCCGGGACAGGGGAAATTCAGCCCCAGCATTTT. The chain recombines TRBV6-5 with TRBJ1-5; 10 positions match TRBD1. Unmatched junction bases numbered 8, after V lost 6 bases and J lost 6 bases. This CDR3 is 15 amino acids long. The germline gives CDR1 MNHEY, CDR2 SVGAGI.